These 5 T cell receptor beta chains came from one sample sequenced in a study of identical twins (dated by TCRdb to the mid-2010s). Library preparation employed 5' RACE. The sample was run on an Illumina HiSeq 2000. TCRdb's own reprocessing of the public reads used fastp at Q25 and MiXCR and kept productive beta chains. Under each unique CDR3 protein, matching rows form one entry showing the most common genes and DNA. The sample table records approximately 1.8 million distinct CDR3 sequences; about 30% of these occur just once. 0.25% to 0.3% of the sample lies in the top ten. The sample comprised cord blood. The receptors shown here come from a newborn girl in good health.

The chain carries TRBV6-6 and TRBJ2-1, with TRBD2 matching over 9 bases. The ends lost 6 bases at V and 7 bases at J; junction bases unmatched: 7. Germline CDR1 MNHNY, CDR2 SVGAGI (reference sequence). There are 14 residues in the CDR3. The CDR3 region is CASSRRGGGNEQFF. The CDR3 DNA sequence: TGTGCCAGCAGCAGGCGGGGGGGAGGGAATGAGCAGTTCTTC.

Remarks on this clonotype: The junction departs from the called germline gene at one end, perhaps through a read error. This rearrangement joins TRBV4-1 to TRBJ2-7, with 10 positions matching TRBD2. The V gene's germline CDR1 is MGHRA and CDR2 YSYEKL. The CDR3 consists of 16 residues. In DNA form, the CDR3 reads TGCGCCAGCAGCTCCAGGACTAGCGGTCGTACCTACAAGCAGTACTTC. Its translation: CASSSRTSGRTYKQYF.

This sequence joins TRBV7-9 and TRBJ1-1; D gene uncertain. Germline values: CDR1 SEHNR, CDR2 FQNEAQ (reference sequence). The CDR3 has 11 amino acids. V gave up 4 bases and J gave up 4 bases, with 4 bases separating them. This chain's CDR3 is CASSSSTEAFF. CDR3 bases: TGTGCCAGCAGCTCGAGCACTGAAGCTTTCTTT.

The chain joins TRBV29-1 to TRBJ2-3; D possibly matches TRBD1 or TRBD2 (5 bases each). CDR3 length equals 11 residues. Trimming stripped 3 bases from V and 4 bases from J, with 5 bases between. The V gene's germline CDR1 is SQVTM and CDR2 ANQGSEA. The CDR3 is CSVEGADTQYF. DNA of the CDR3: TGCAGCGTTGAGGGGGCAGATACGCAGTATTTT.

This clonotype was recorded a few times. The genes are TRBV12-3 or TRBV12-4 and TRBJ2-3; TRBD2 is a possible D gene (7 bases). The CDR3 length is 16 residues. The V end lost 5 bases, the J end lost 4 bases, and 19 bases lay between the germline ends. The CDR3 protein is CASSQLRGGVADTQYF. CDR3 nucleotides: TGTGCCAGCAGTCAGTTGCGAGGGGGGGTCGCAGATACGCAGTATTTT.